This T cell receptor beta chain was documented in a study of cytomegalovirus exposure and HLA in healthy donors. Sequencing was performed with immunoSEQ multiplex PCR; in TCRdb, only in-frame clones are kept and a portion is missing. Among roughly 120,000 clones listed, over 85% were seen once. Among the 120 subjects of the validation cohort, separate from the approximately 660-subject first cohort, were the donors. CDR1 is SGHNT, CDR2 YYREEE, per germline (reference sequence). The CDR3 sequence is 15 residues long. The V segment lost 3 bases and the J segment 1 base; nucleotides outside the gene matches: 3.

Sequencing was done on a sample of PBMCs. The receptor was isolated from a man younger than 40 in good health and CMV-seronegative. The rearrangement links TRBV5-4 to TRBJ2-2; TRBD2 matches at 7 bases. CDR3 sequence reads: CASSYGGKNTGELFF. The DNA for the CDR3 is TGTGCCAGCAGCTACGGGGGGAAGAACACCGGGGAGCTGTTTTTT.